The 20 T cell receptor beta chains below all came from one sample that was sequenced in a study of cytomegalovirus exposure and HLA in healthy donors. The PCR was carried out with 60 Vbeta primers and 13 Jbeta primers. The table came from immunoSEQ multiplex PCR; TCRdb's copy has only in-frame clones and leaves some out. Among over 80,000 clones listed, 82% were seen once. Sequenced sample: PBMCs. Receptors originate from a man aged 45-65 years in good health and CMV-seronegative.

The rearrangement uses TRBV6-1 and TRBJ2-7; the match to TRBD2 covers 9 bases. In germline, CDR1 is MNHNS, CDR2 SASEGT. The CDR3 sequence is 15 residues long. J was trimmed by 5 bases and V by 7 bases; bases with no gene match: 12. DNA of the CDR3: TGTGCCAGCATCTCTAGCGGGGCAGGTCGGAACGAGCAGTACTTC. Encoded protein: CASISSGAGRNEQYF.

The rearrangement joins TRBV19 to TRBJ1-5; possibly TRBD1 for D (6 bases). The germline gives CDR1 LNHDA, CDR2 SQIVND (reference sequence). V gave up 8 bases and J gave up 3 bases, with 17 bases separating them. This CDR3 region has 15 residues. CDR3 sequence (DNA): TGTGCCAGTCGACCTAAACAGGGCTCCAATCAGCCCCAGCATTTT. This sequence encodes CASRPKQGSNQPQHF.

This chain uses TRBV4-3 with TRBJ2-6; 8 nucleotides line up with TRBD1. The CDR3 length is 16 residues. With V trimmed by 2 bases and J by 1 base, 1 base remained unmatched. Germline values: CDR1 LGHNA, CDR2 YSLEER. Here the CDR3 reads CASSQRQGSGANVLTF. DNA of the CDR3: TGCGCCAGCAGCCAAAGACAGGGGTCTGGGGCCAACGTCCTGACTTTC.

The chain uses TRBV23-1 and TRBJ1-5, with D maybe TRBD1 (6 bases). TRBV23-1 is assigned to the ORF class and has an uncertain function. Trimming stripped 0 bases from V and 0 bases from J, with 21 bases between. The length of the CDR3 is 20 residues. Written as DNA, the CDR3 is TGCGCCAGCAGTCAATCTTCCCAGGGGCGGCGGGTCTATAGCAATCAGCCCCAGCATTTT. Protein sequence: CASSQSSQGRRVYSNQPQHF.

V gene TRBV4-1 combines with J gene TRBJ2-7, with unresolved D. Deletions cut 3 bases from V and 3 bases from J, with 15 bases between. Germline CDR1 is MGHRA and CDR2 is YSYEKL. The CDR3 loop spans 15 amino acids. The chain's CDR3 is CASSHTQRSDYEQYF. CDR3 DNA sequence: TGCGCCAGCAGCCACACCCAGAGGTCAGACTACGAGCAGTACTTC.

This clone was observed a few times. This chain uses TRBV7-9 with TRBJ1-1; TRBD1 aligns across 10 bases. Germline CDR1 and CDR2: SEHNR and FQNEAQ (reference sequence). V dropped 7 bases and J dropped 5; count of bases not matched to a gene: 10. The CDR3 extends over 15 amino acids. Here the CDR3 DNA reads TGTGCCAGCACCCGACAGGGGGCCTTGATGACTGAAGCTTTCTTT. This sequence encodes CASTRQGALMTEAFF.

The V gene is TRBV5-1, the J gene TRBJ2-3; TRBD1 agrees at 12 bases. This CDR3 contains 15 residues. Germline assignment: CDR1 SGHRS and CDR2 YFSETQ. With V trimmed by 4 bases and J by 5 bases, 5 bases remained unmatched. Here the CDR3 DNA reads TGCGCCAGCAGCGAGGGACAGGGGGCTGTAGATACGCAGTATTTT. This translates into CASSEGQGAVDTQYF.

This clone was recorded only once. This rearrangement joins TRBV2 to TRBJ2-7, with D maybe TRBD1 (5 bases). The CDR3 consists of 14 residues. Looked up from germline, CDR1 is SNHLY and CDR2 is FYNNEI. Trimming stripped 5 bases from V and 2 bases from J, with 13 bases between. CDR3 sequence (DNA): TGTGCCAGCAGTCCAAGGGGCGGACCCTACGAGCAGTACTTC. It translates to CASSPRGGPYEQYF.

The chain uses TRBV6-1 and TRBJ2-7, with 9 bases aligning to TRBD2. Germline CDR1 MNHNS, CDR2 SASEGT. With 1 base clipped from V and 7 bases from J, the junction kept 5 bases outside the gene matches. This CDR3 has 14 residues. CDR3 region: CASSEGSGSEEQYF. DNA for the CDR3: TGTGCCAGCAGTGAAGGTAGCGGGAGTGAAGAGCAGTACTTC.

This chain links TRBV6-4 with TRBJ1-5, with D unclear. The CDR3 loop spans 13 amino acids. V lost 5 bases and J lost 6, with 11 bases in between. Germline V gene sequence: CDR1 MRHNA, CDR2 SNTAGT. The CDR3: CASSREAGQPQHF. Written as DNA, the CDR3 is TGTGCCAGCAGTAGGGAAGCGGGTCAGCCCCAGCATTTT.

The gene calls are TRBV9 and TRBJ1-1; the D is unclear. The CDR3 sequence is 12 residues long. The V end lost 0 bases, the J end lost 10 bases, and 10 bases lay between the germline ends. In germline, CDR1 is SGDLS, CDR2 YYNGEE. CDR3 region: CASSVEFGIAFF. In nucleotides, the CDR3 is TGTGCCAGCAGCGTAGAGTTTGGCATAGCTTTCTTT.

The V call is TRBV5-1, the J call TRBJ2-1; no reliable D call. V lost 0 bases and J 9 bases, leaving 13 bases between the germline ends. Per germline, CDR1 SGHRS and CDR2 YFSETQ. The CDR3 sequence is 14 residues long. The CDR3 protein is CASSLDRTVTEQFF. The CDR3 coding sequence is TGCGCCAGCAGCTTGGACAGAACAGTCACTGAGCAGTTCTTC.

V gene TRBV5-1 combines with J gene TRBJ2-1; 8 nucleotides match TRBD2. CDR3 size: 13 residues. V shed 2 bases and J 16 bases; nucleotides not matched to a gene: 11. Germline CDR1 and CDR2: SGHRS and YFSETQ. The CDR3 coding sequence is TGCGCCAGCAGCTTCCGAGAGCGGGAGACAAGATTCTTC. Its protein product is CASSFRERETRFF.

The V and J genes are TRBV19 and TRBJ2-7; D uncertain. The CDR3 has 12 residues. Deletions cut 0 bases from V and 10 bases from J, with 10 bases between. Germline V gene sequence: CDR1 LNHDA, CDR2 SQIVND (reference sequence). In DNA, the CDR3 is TGTGCCAGTAGTATAGAGGGTAACAGACAGTACTTC. Its translation: CASSIEGNRQYF.

The V and J genes are TRBV23-1 and TRBJ2-3; 9 positions match TRBD2. TRBV23-1 is recorded as an ORF, its role being uncertain. The CDR3 runs 14 residues. J was trimmed by 2 bases and V by 8 bases; bases with no gene match: 5. The CDR3 loop is CASSGTSTTDTQYF. The CDR3 DNA follows: TGCGCCAGCTCCGGGACTAGCACCACAGATACGCAGTATTTT.

The chain recombines TRBV7-2 with TRBJ2-3; the D is unclear. This CDR3 is built from 11 residues. Trimming pared 5 bases from V and 7 bases from J, leaving 7 bases between. Germline values: CDR1 SGHTA, CDR2 FQGNSA. The chain's CDR3 is CASSPLNTQYF. CDR3 coding DNA: TGTGCCAGCAGCCCTCTTAATACGCAGTATTTT.

J is TRBJ2-7 and V is TRBV11-2; 9 bases are shared with TRBD2. The ends lost 1 base at V and 5 bases at J; junction bases unmatched: 9. The CDR3 is 16 residues long. Germline-derived CDR1 and CDR2 are SGHAT and FQNNGV. DNA for the CDR3: TGTGCCAGCAGCTTAGCCGGGGGCGGGAGGGCTCACGAGCAGTACTTC. Translated, it gives CASSLAGGGRAHEQYF.

The J gene is TRBJ2-7, the V gene TRBV4-2; TRBD2 agrees at 9 bases. Looked up from germline, CDR1 is LGHNA and CDR2 is YNFKEQ. This CDR3 has 16 amino acids. With 1 base clipped from V and 6 bases from J, the junction kept 10 bases outside the gene matches. The CDR3: CASSQGTSGRRPEQYF. Here the CDR3 DNA reads TGTGCCAGCAGCCAAGGTACTAGCGGGCGTCGTCCCGAGCAGTACTTC.

The V and J genes are TRBV5-1 and TRBJ2-7, with D perhaps matching TRBD2 (5 bases). This CDR3 is built from 14 residues. Trimming left V 0 bases short and J 4 bases short, with 11 bases between. Germline CDR1 SGHRS, CDR2 YFSETQ. DNA for the CDR3: TGCGCCAGCAGCTTGGGAGGGATCCAATACGAGCAGTACTTC. Protein: CASSLGGIQYEQYF.

This clone was counted only a few times. The chain links TRBV5-1 to TRBJ2-1; 11 bases agree with TRBD2. The CDR3 sequence is 15 residues long. V trimming: 4 bases; J trimming: 7 bases; junction bases outside the gene matches: 7. Germline V gene data show CDR1 as SGHRS and CDR2 as YFSETQ. CDR3 residues: CASSLSGRALNEQFF. The CDR3 DNA reads TGCGCCAGCAGCCTTAGCGGGAGGGCCCTAAATGAGCAGTTCTTC.